This TCR beta chain was identified in a study of shared clonotypes between healthy human individuals. This CDR3 comprises 11 residues. Germline CDR1 is DFQATT and CDR2 is SNEGSKA (reference sequence). Trimming removed 0 bases at V and 5 bases at J, with 4 bases between. This table comes from immunoSEQ multiplex PCR, and its TCRdb copy is limited to in-frame clones, with some not included. The data show 950,000 to 1,100,000 clones, approximately 80% seen once. Sequenced: memory CD4+ T cells from PBMCs. As for subset: CD45RA-negative fraction. The receptor's source is a man between 18 and 29 years old in good health. Some clones in this sample may be carry-over from other donors' samples. V gene TRBV20-1 combines with J gene TRBJ1-1; no definite D call. The DNA for the CDR3 is TGCAGTGCTAGAGAGGGAACTGAAGCTTTCTTT. Translation: CSAREGTEAFF.